A selection of T cell receptor beta chains follows, all from one sample in a study of shared clonotypes between healthy human individuals. Repertoires were generated with immunoSEQ multiplex PCR, while TCRdb's copy carries only in-frame clones and drops some. The sample carries over a million clones, roughly 74% recorded once. Input material: memory CD4+ T cells from PBMCs. The origin of the receptors is a man in his late teens or twenties in good health. Some clones in this sample may be carry-over from other donors' samples. Each CDR3 is given with its conserved first and last residue. D genes are given only for firm matches. A row's size may be missing; if present it is once, few, many or a size class.

CDR3 length	clone size	J gene	D gene	V gene	CDR3 protein	CDR3 DNA
16	NA	TRBJ2-7	NA	TRBV5-1	CASSLTAGAGVYEQYF	TGCGCCAGCAGCTTGACCGCCGGGGCAGGGGTCTACGAGCAGTACTTC
13	NA	TRBJ2-1	NA	TRBV7-7	CASSSGRQNEQFF	TGTGCCAGCAGCTCGGGACGGCAGAATGAGCAGTTCTTC
12	once	TRBJ1-2	TRBD1	TRBV29-1	CSDWTGFGGYTF	TGCAGCGATTGGACAGGGTTCGGTGGCTACACCTTC
16	NA	TRBJ2-1	NA	TRBV5-6	CASSLEPGGLYNEQFF	TGTGCCAGCAGCTTGGAACCGGGGGGCCTGTACAATGAGCAGTTCTTC
15	few	TRBJ1-3	NA	TRBV7-9	CASSITGFTGNTIYF	TGTGCCAGCAGCATAACAGGGTTCACTGGAAACACCATATATTTT
15	NA	TRBJ2-5	NA	TRBV4-3	CASSQSPSIQETQYF	TGCGCCAGCAGCCAATCCCCTTCAATTCAAGAGACCCAGTACTTC
14	NA	TRBJ1-1	NA	TRBV7-2	CASSRRFLGAEAFF	TGTGCCAGCAGCCGCCGCTTCTTGGGGGCTGAAGCTTTCTTT
15	NA	TRBJ1-3	NA	TRBV27	CASSWDGASGNTIYF	TGTGCCAGCAGTTGGGACGGAGCCTCTGGAAACACCATATATTTT
15	NA	TRBJ1-4	TRBD1	TRBV25-1	CASSRAGGAVEKLFF	TGTGCCAGCAGTCGGGCAGGGGGCGCAGTTGAAAAACTGTTTTTT
12	NA	TRBJ1-5	NA	TRBV7-2	CASSPDNQPQHF	TGTGCCAGCAGCCCAGATAATCAGCCCCAGCATTTT
10	few	TRBJ1-5	NA	TRBV28	CASGPQPQHF	TGTGCCAGCGGACCCCAGCCCCAGCATTTT
14	NA	TRBJ2-3	NA	TRBV28	CASSWQLSTDTQYF	TGTGCCAGCAGTTGGCAGCTGAGCACAGATACGCAGTATTTT
15	NA	TRBJ2-3	NA	TRBV4-1	CASSQEERSTDTQYF	TGCGCCAGCAGCCAAGAAGAGCGGAGCACAGATACGCAGTATTTT
14	NA	TRBJ2-2	TRBD2	TRBV27	CASRGGANTGELFF	TGTGCCAGCAGGGGAGGGGCTAACACCGGGGAGCTGTTTTTT
15	NA	TRBJ2-3	TRBD1	TRBV7-3	CASSSGTVSTDTQYF	TGTGCCAGCAGCTCAGGGACAGTAAGCACAGATACGCAGTATTTT
16	NA	TRBJ2-3	NA	TRBV11-2	CASSPAASSSTDTQYF	TGTGCCAGCAGCCCCGCGGCTAGCAGCAGCACAGATACGCAGTATTTT
15	NA	TRBJ1-1	NA	TRBV28	CASSSSMAVNTEAFF	TGTGCCAGCAGTTCCTCGATGGCCGTGAACACTGAAGCTTTCTTT
13	few	TRBJ1-3	NA	TRBV4-1	CASSPQPGNTIYF	TGCGCCAGCAGCCCCCAGCCTGGAAACACCATATATTTT
9	NA	TRBJ1-5	NA	TRBV20-1	CSGEEPQHF	TGCAGCGGCGAGGAGCCCCAGCATTTT
14	few	TRBJ2-3	TRBD2	TRBV7-2	CASSPRPGTSRSYF	TGTGCCAGCAGCCCCCGTCCCGGGACTAGCCGGTCTTATTTT
14	NA	TRBJ2-7	TRBD1	TRBV28	CASSSRQGGYEQYF	TGTGCCAGCAGTTCGCGACAGGGCGGCTACGAGCAGTACTTC
13	NA	TRBJ1-2	TRBD1	TRBV2	CASSSDRGGGYTF	TGTGCCAGCAGCTCCGACAGGGGCGGTGGCTACACCTTC
12	NA	TRBJ2-2	NA	TRBV2	CASREDTGELFF	TGTGCCAGCAGGGAGGACACCGGGGAGCTGTTTTTT
18	NA	TRBJ1-5	NA	TRBV27	CASSLSNGRDHSNQPQHF	TGTGCCAGCAGTTTATCGAATGGGCGAGACCATAGCAATCAGCCCCAGCATTTT
14	NA	TRBJ1-1	TRBD1	TRBV5-4	CASSAQGGRTEAFF	TGTGCCAGCAGCGCACAGGGGGGAAGGACTGAAGCTTTCTTT
13	NA	TRBJ2-7	NA	TRBV7-9	CASSRPNGYEQYF	TGTGCCAGCAGCCGACCAAACGGCTACGAGCAGTACTTC
13	NA	TRBJ1-3	NA	TRBV7-2	CASTPSYGNTIYF	TGTGCCAGCACCCCCTCATACGGAAACACCATATATTTT
15	NA	TRBJ2-3	TRBD2	TRBV28	CASSSPGGGTDTQYF	TGTGCCAGCTCCTCACCGGGGGGAGGTACAGATACGCAGTATTTT
16	NA	TRBJ1-2	TRBD1	TRBV5-6	CASSLSLTGANYGYTF	TGTGCCAGCAGCTTGAGTTTGACAGGGGCTAACTATGGCTACACCTTC
15	NA	TRBJ2-1	TRBD1	TRBV27	CASSFYRGYYNEQFF	TGTGCCAGCAGTTTCTACAGGGGATACTACAATGAGCAGTTCTTC
15	NA	TRBJ2-1	NA	TRBV19	CASSIYSAKYNEQFF	TGTGCCAGTAGTATATATAGCGCCAAGTACAATGAGCAGTTCTTC
12	NA	TRBJ1-2	NA	TRBV30	CAWSEGGRGYTF	TGTGCCTGGAGCGAGGGGGGCCGTGGCTACACCTTC
13	NA	TRBJ2-2	NA	TRBV18	CASSGSGAGELFF	TGTGCCAGCTCCGGTAGCGGAGCCGGGGAGCTGTTTTTT
12	many	TRBJ2-7	TRBD2	TRBV29-1	CSAASGRNEQYF	TGCAGCGCCGCGAGCGGGAGAAACGAGCAGTACTTC
13	once	TRBJ2-7	NA	TRBV6-1	CASSWTDTYEQYF	TGTGCCAGCAGTTGGACGGATACCTACGAGCAGTACTTC
13	NA	TRBJ2-7	NA	TRBV28	CASSLGRYYEQYF	TGTGCCAGCAGCCTGGGACGGTACTACGAGCAGTACTTC
18	NA	TRBJ1-1	TRBD1	TRBV7-9	CASSSPQGGPSGNTEAFF	TGTGCCAGCAGCTCCCCCCAGGGGGGCCCTTCGGGGAACACTGAAGCTTTCTTT
15	NA	TRBJ2-1	TRBD2	TRBV5-1	CASSRGTSGNNEQFF	TGCGCCAGCAGCCGGGGGACTAGCGGAAACAATGAGCAGTTCTTC
18	NA	TRBJ1-2	TRBD1	TRBV4-3	CASSHVPAGTGGDYGYTF	TGCGCCAGCAGCCACGTCCCGGCCGGGACAGGGGGCGACTATGGCTACACCTTC
15	NA	TRBJ1-2	TRBD1	TRBV7-9	CASSLVDRGNYGYTF	TGTGCCAGCAGCTTAGTGGACAGGGGGAACTATGGCTACACCTTC
14	NA	TRBJ1-2	NA	TRBV7-2	CASSFTPTNYGYTF	TGTGCCAGCAGCTTCACTCCGACTAACTATGGCTACACCTTC
16	NA	TRBJ2-1	TRBD2	TRBV14	CASSQERGLAYNEQFF	TGTGCCAGCAGCCAAGAACGAGGACTAGCCTACAATGAGCAGTTCTTC
13	NA	TRBJ2-1	NA	TRBV5-1	CASSFRQDNEQFF	TGCGCCAGCAGCTTCAGACAGGACAATGAGCAGTTCTTC
15	NA	TRBJ1-1	NA	TRBV30	CAWTGAGRFRTEAFF	TGTGCCTGGACCGGGGCAGGGAGGTTTCGGACTGAAGCTTTCTTT
14	NA	TRBJ2-1	NA	TRBV11-2	CASIPGGSYNEQFF	TGTGCCAGCATCCCCGGCGGCTCCTACAATGAGCAGTTCTTC